This T cell receptor beta chain was sequenced in a study of Graves' ophthalmopathy and Graves' hyperthyroidism. The germline CDR1 and CDR2 sequences are SQVTM and ANQGSEA. The CDR3 extends over 9 residues, inclusive of both ends. Comment on this clonotype: The CDR3 carries no conserved terminal phenylalanine or tryptophan, so it likely arises from a read error. The limits of the CDR3 on the DNA are not certain, so only TCRdb's listed CDR3 is given.

Beta-chain TCR CDR3 regions were amplified from RNA transcripts. Second-round multiplex PCR followed a first-round RT-PCR using HTBI primers. TCRdb re-called the multiplex PCR reads with MiXCR, one entry per CDR3 protein. The data hold around 1,200,000 distinct CDR3 sequences, with less than 45% observed a single time. Material for sequencing was peripheral blood or thyroid tissue (not recorded which). This chain uses TRBV29-1 with TRBJ2-5; the DNA was not compared with TRBD1, the D call given in the table. This receptor was obtained from an adult man with Graves' hyperthyroidism. The CDR3 region is CSVEGRGRL.